This T cell receptor beta chain was captured by sequencing in a study of T cell repertoires in cytomegalovirus infection. TCRdb redid the calling of the reads with MiXCR, one entry per CDR3 protein. The sample contains hundreds of thousands of distinct CDR3 sequences, roughly 26% of which appear only once. The CDR3 sequence is 12 residues long. The germline V and J ends were trimmed by 4 bases and 6 bases, with 7 bases remaining between them. Germline lookup yields CDR1 SGHDN and CDR2 FVKESK. The TCR originated in a human donor in good health (CMV status not recorded). Some clones in this sample may be carry-over from other donors' samples. The chain couples TRBV14 to TRBJ2-1; D unresolved. The material sequenced was CD8+ T cells from PBMCs. CDR3 nucleotide sequence: TGTGCCAGCAGCCCGAGGTCCAATGAGCAGTTCTTC. It yields the protein CASSPRSNEQFF.